A selection of T cell receptor beta chains follows, all from one sample in a study of metastatic and nonmetastatic thyroid tumors. TCRdb re-clonotyped the PCR reads through MiXCR. Of some 27,000 clones in the sample, roughly 4% were seen once. The sequencing sample was made of blood. These receptors all come from a male donor with papillary thyroid cancer or a benign thyroid nodule (not recorded which). Some clones in this sample may be carry-over from other donors' samples. CDR3s include the opening cysteine and the closing phenylalanine or tryptophan. A D gene is named only where the DNA matches it firmly. Clone size, where shown, is once, few, many, or a class for clones that have expanded.

16	TRBV12-3/TRBV12-4	.	TRBJ1-3	few	CASSLAGLRSGNTIYF	TGTGCCAGCAGTTTAGCAGGGCTCCGGTCTGGAAACACCATATATTTT
13	TRBV20-1	.	TRBJ2-5	many	CSARLSGIETQYF	TGCAGTGCTAGATTGTCAGGGATAGAGACCCAGTACTTC
13	TRBV6-1	.	TRBJ2-7	few	CASSESSSYEQYF	TGTGCCAGCAGTGAATCATCATCCTACGAGCAGTACTTC
15	TRBV5-1	.	TRBJ2-1	many	CASSPLGDSYNEQFF	TGCGCCAGCTCCCCATTAGGGGACTCCTACAATGAGCAGTTCTTC
13	TRBV28	.	TRBJ1-2	.	CASRKAVRGGYTF	TGTGCCAGCAGAAAGGCCGTGAGGGGTGGCTACACCTTC
14	TRBV12-3/TRBV12-4	.	TRBJ1-6	many	CASNLWGGRSPLHF	TGTGCCAGCAACCTATGGGGGGGACGCTCACCCCTCCACTTT
13	TRBV7-3	.	TRBJ2-2	few	CASSLEHTGELFF	TGTGCCAGCAGCTTAGAGCACACCGGGGAGCTGTTTTTT
13	TRBV12-3/TRBV12-4	TRBD1	TRBJ2-7	.	CASRQGGFSSEYF	TGTGCCAGCAGACAAGGGGGCTTCTCGTCGGAGTACTTC
15	TRBV6-5	.	TRBJ1-5	.	CASSLQGAGNQPQHF	TGTGCCAGCAGTCTACAGGGCGCGGGCAATCAGCCCCAGCATTTT
13	TRBV7-9	.	TRBJ1-2	many	CASSSSSGDGYTF	TGTGCCAGCAGCTCTTCATCGGGGGATGGCTACACCTTC
15	TRBV6-4	TRBD1	TRBJ2-3	medium-sized	CASSDSTGGSDTQYF	TGTGCCAGCAGTGACTCGACAGGGGGGTCAGATACGCAGTATTTT
16	TRBV6-5	TRBD1	TRBJ1-5	few	CASSYSGQGAGQPQHF	TGTGCCAGCAGTTACTCGGGACAGGGGGCCGGTCAGCCCCAGCATTTT
14	TRBV6-1	.	TRBJ2-2	medium-sized	CASSDTGQTGELFF	TGTGCCAGCAGTGATACAGGGCAGACCGGGGAGCTGTTTTTT
15	TRBV7-3	TRBD2	TRBJ2-1	many	CASSLLLAAYNEQFF	TGTGCCAGCAGCTTACTACTAGCGGCCTACAATGAGCAGTTCTTC
17	TRBV14	TRBD1	TRBJ2-7	few	CASSLALWDRAYYEQYF	TGTGCCAGCAGCCTCGCACTTTGGGACAGGGCCTACTACGAGCAGTACTTC
16	TRBV3-1	.	TRBJ1-3	many	CASSQDYGWVGNTIYF	TGTGCCAGCAGCCAAGATTATGGGTGGGTCGGAAACACCATATATTTT
14	TRBV29-1	TRBD2	TRBJ2-2	many	CSVRLAGDTGELFF	TGCAGCGTTAGACTAGCGGGAGATACCGGGGAGCTGTTTTTT
15	TRBV5-1	TRBD2	TRBJ2-7	medium-sized	CASSVGLAGAVKQYF	TGCGCCAGCAGCGTAGGCCTAGCGGGAGCAGTCAAGCAGTACTTC
15	TRBV6-1	.	TRBJ1-2	.	CASSEMTGLNYGHTF	TGTGCCAGCAGCGAAATGACGGGACTGAACTACGGCCACACCTTC
17	TRBV12-3/TRBV12-4	TRBD1	TRBJ1-6	medium-sized	CASSRTGGFSYNSPLHF	TGTGCCAGCAGTAGGACAGGAGGATTCTCCTATAATTCACCCCTCCACTTT
15	TRBV12-3/TRBV12-4	TRBD1	TRBJ2-3	.	CASSFDRVFTDTQYF	TGTGCCAGCAGTTTCGACAGGGTGTTCACAGATACGCAGTATTTT
18	TRBV9	TRBD1	TRBJ2-2	.	CASSARPRDRGYTGEMFF	TGTGCCAGCAGCGCCAGGCCCCGAGACAGGGGCTACACCGGGGAGATGTTTTTT
16	TRBV4-3	.	TRBJ1-2	many	CASSQDLGRRSGGYTF	TGCGCCAGCAGCCAAGATTTAGGCAGGAGAAGTGGTGGCTACACCTTC
14	TRBV10-3	.	TRBJ2-2	medium-sized	CAATGMELGGELFF	TGTGCCGCCACCGGGATGGAGCTCGGCGGGGAGCTGTTTTTT
18	TRBV9	.	TRBJ2-6	.	CASSGTGTVSSGASVPSF	TGTGCCAGCAGCGGCACCGGGACGGTGAGCTCTGGGGCCAGCGTCCCGAGTTTC